A single sample is the source of the 7 T cell receptor beta chains below, sequenced in a study of tumor-infiltrating lymphocytes in primary liver carcinoma (TCRdb year 2017). TRIzol reagent was used to extract blood RNA from unsorted whole blood, while the DNeasy Blood & Tissue kit provided the germline DNA. Sequencing was carried out with an Illumina HiSeq 2500. TCRbeta-specific cDNA was reverse-transcribed from approximately 500 ng total RNA using a constant-region primer and ProtoScript II reverse transcriptase. The TCRbeta libraries were prepared through three rounds of nested multiplex PCR following a slightly modified ARM-PCR procedure. Each of the first two PCR rounds ran for about 10 cycles and used multiplex TRBV1-TRBV30 forward primers together with a Cbeta reverse primer. TCRdb reran the public reads through fastp at Q25 and MiXCR, keeping productive beta chains. Rows with a matching CDR3 protein are joined into one entry that keeps the most common DNA and genes. The sample records 300,000 to 350,000 distinct CDR3 sequences, less than 75% of which are singletons. The top ten clonotypes cover about 6% of the sample.

The sequencing sample was made of peripheral blood. These receptors came from a middle-aged man with primary liver carcinoma and hepatitis B virus infection.

Worth noting for this clonotype: A junction boundary mismatches the germline segment, possibly from a read error. The chain has TRBV29-1 and TRBJ2-3; 8 nucleotides align to TRBD1. Germline loops: CDR1 SQVTM, CDR2 ANQGSEA. This CDR3 comprises 15 residues. The CDR3 nucleotides read TGCGGCGTTGAAGAGACAGGGGTAGCGGCAGATACACAGTATTTT. It codes for CGVEETGVAADTQYF.

To note about this clonotype: Germline and junction disagree at one end, which may indicate a read error. This chain connects TRBV5-1 to TRBJ2-1, with D possibly matching TRBD2 (5 bases). There are 13 residues in the CDR3. In germline, CDR1 is SGHRS, CDR2 YFSETQ. The CDR3 spells CSSSLRGNDEQFF. For the CDR3, the DNA is TGCTCCAGCAGCCTGAGAGGGAACGATGAGCAGTTCTTC.

This chain connects TRBV11-1 to TRBJ2-7; TRBD1 matches at 11 bases. The CDR3 spans 14 residues. Germline-derived CDR1 and CDR2 are SGHAT and FQDESV (reference sequence). Germline trimming cut 9 bases from V and 3 bases from J; bases unmatched to any gene: 7. CDR3 amino acids: CASGLGTGGYEQYF. CDR3 nucleotides: TGTGCCAGTGGCTTGGGGACAGGGGGCTACGAGCAGTACTTC. The whole variable domain, remainder taken from reference TRBV11-1 and TRBJ2-7, is EAEVAQSPRYKITEKSQAVAFWCDPISGHATLYWYRQILGQGPELLVQFQDESVVDDSQLPKDRFSAERLKGVDSTLKIQPAELGDSAMYLCASGLGTGGYEQYFGPGTRLTVT.

As to this clonotype: A much larger clone lies one base from this, so it may be a read error. V and J are TRBV6-2 or TRBV6-3 and TRBJ2-7, with D possibly TRBD2 on 6 matching bases. The CDR3 loop spans 14 amino acids. Trimming pared 6 bases from V and 5 bases from J, leaving 17 bases between. Germline V CDR1 and CDR2: MNHEY, SVGEGT. The CDR3 protein is CASRTNGSLNEQYF. The CDR3 DNA reads TGTGCCAGCAGGACCAACGGGAGCTTGAACGAGCAGTACTTC.

Concerning this clonotype itself: This could be a read error, since a much larger clone is one nucleotide away. CDR3 bases: TGTGCCAGCAGTTACTCGCATTGGGACCCACAATCCTACGAGCAGCACTTC. It yields the protein CASSYSHWDPQSYEQHF. The chain combines TRBV6-5 with TRBJ2-7; D is tentatively TRBD1 or TRBD2 (5 bases each). The germline gives CDR1 MNHEY, CDR2 SVGAGI. The CDR3 sequence is 17 residues long.

This clonotype appeared a single time. A read error may produce the germline difference seen at one junction end. The gene calls are TRBV5-6 and TRBJ1-1; D ambiguous. This CDR3 has 15 residues. Per the germline V gene, CDR1 is SGHDT and CDR2 is YYEEEE. The CDR3 DNA reads TGTGCCAGCATCCTCGTACCCCCCCGTGGCACTGAAGCGTTCTTT. It specifies CASILVPPRGTEAFF.

The genes are TRBV11-2 and TRBJ2-7, with D perhaps TRBD2 (6 bases). V gave up 10 bases and J gave up 7 bases, with 29 bases separating them. Germline V CDR1 and CDR2: SGHAT, FQNNGV. The CDR3 has 16 residues. The CDR3 DNA follows: TGTGCCACCGGGGATGGTCTCCTAACGGGAGTAAAAGAGCAGTACTTC. It translates to CATGDGLLTGVKEQYF.